These 12 T cell receptor beta chains originate from one sample sequenced in a study of T cell responses to AZD1222 COVID-19 vaccine. The method was immunoSEQ multiplex PCR; TCRdb's version includes in-frame clones alone and lacks a portion of them. This table has about 130,000 clones, 89% appearing once. The sample here was peripheral blood, taken 28 days after the second AZD1222 dose. The receptors shown here come from an adult who received the AZD1222 COVID-19 vaccine.

The chain has TRBV6-5 and TRBJ1-5; D is ambiguous. Germline CDR1 MNHEY, CDR2 SVGAGI. V was shortened by 7 bases and J by 7 bases, with 14 bases between the two germline ends. CDR3 length: 13 residues. The CDR3 DNA reads as TGTGCCAGCACCCCCAACGAAATACAGCCCCAGCATTTT. It yields the protein CASTPNEIQPQHF.

This chain uses TRBV7-9 with TRBJ2-5; D not certain. Germline loops: CDR1 SEHNR, CDR2 FQNEAQ (reference sequence). Trimming removed 2 bases from V and 2 bases from J, with 3 bases in between. The CDR3 extends over 12 amino acids. CDR3 DNA: TGTGCCAGCAGCTTATGGCAAGAGACCCAGTACTTC. It specifies CASSLWQETQYF.

This sequence joins TRBV4-2 and TRBJ1-5; unclear D gene. Germline CDR1 reads LGHNA; CDR2 reads YNFKEQ. The CDR3 is 15 amino acids. The germline V and J ends were trimmed by 0 bases and 0 bases, with 6 bases remaining between them. DNA for the CDR3: TGTGCCAGCAGCCAAGATCGGCTTAGCAATCAGCCCCAGCATTTT. It yields the protein CASSQDRLSNQPQHF.

The chain is built from TRBV5-1 and TRBJ2-7; the match to TRBD2 covers 12 bases. The CDR3 is 17 residues long. V dropped 3 bases and J dropped 3; count of bases not matched to a gene: 10. Germline assignment: CDR1 SGHRS and CDR2 YFSETQ. CDR3 DNA: TGCGCCAGCAGCTCAGTCGAACTAGCGGGAGGATACTACGAGCAGTACTTC. It is translated as CASSSVELAGGYYEQYF.

This clone has a single count. The chain carries TRBV29-1 and TRBJ1-2; D ambiguous. The CDR3 has 12 amino acids. Germline lookup yields CDR1 SQVTM and CDR2 ANQGSEA. V lost 5 bases and J lost 4, with 11 bases in between. This CDR3 is CSVSGLGYGYTF. The CDR3 region has the DNA TGCAGCGTTTCGGGGTTGGGCTATGGCTACACCTTC.

In its sample, this clone was seen once. The chain is built from TRBV10-3 and TRBJ1-4; tentatively, D is TRBD1 (6 bases). This CDR3 region has 13 residues. V lost 9 bases and J 5 bases, leaving 13 bases between the germline ends. CDR1 and CDR2 from the germline V gene are ENHRY and SYGVKD. CDR3 nucleotide sequence: TGTGCCATAGGGGACACTAACAATGAAAAACTGTTTTTT. It specifies CAIGDTNNEKLFF.

The gene calls are TRBV5-4 and TRBJ2-5, with D perhaps being TRBD1 or TRBD2 (6 bases each). V lost 2 bases and J lost 6, with 17 bases in between. The CDR3 is 15 residues long. Looked up from germline, CDR1 is SGHNT and CDR2 is YYREEE (reference sequence). CDR3 in amino acids: CASSFGGQGPQTQYF. CDR3 DNA: TGTGCCAGCAGCTTTGGGGGGCAGGGGCCTCAGACCCAGTACTTC.

This clone appeared a single time. V and J are TRBV11-3 and TRBJ1-1, with TRBD1 as a possible D gene (5 bases). The CDR3 sequence is 15 residues long. V lost 0 bases and J 3 bases, leaving 11 bases between the germline ends. CDR1 SGHNT and CDR2 YENEEA come from the germline V gene. As DNA, the CDR3 is TGTGCCAGCAGCTTAGATCCGGGACCCTACACTGAAGCTTTCTTT. Protein sequence: CASSLDPGPYTEAFF.

J is TRBJ1-1 and V is TRBV12-3 or TRBV12-4, with 7 bases lining up with TRBD1. V shed 6 bases and J 3 bases; nucleotides not matched to a gene: 4. This CDR3 contains 13 residues. In nucleotides, the CDR3 is TGTGCCAGCAGACCAGGGGGAGACACTGAAGCTTTCTTT. As protein: CASRPGGDTEAFF.

This sequence joins TRBV4-1 and TRBJ2-7, with 7 bases matching TRBD2. This CDR3 has 16 amino acids. From germline, CDR1 is MGHRA and CDR2 YSYEKL. J gave up 3 bases and V 1 base, and 9 bases lay outside the gene matches. The CDR3 spells CASSQGEGLGVYEQYF. The DNA of the CDR3 is TGCGCCAGCAGCCAAGGGGAAGGACTAGGGGTCTACGAGCAGTACTTC.

The V gene is TRBV12-3 or TRBV12-4, the J gene TRBJ1-2, with no clear D. Trimming removed 3 bases at V and 7 bases at J, with 12 bases between. The length of the CDR3 is 13 residues. CDR3 nucleotides: TGTGCCAGCAGTTTGAGTGGGGAGACTGGCTACACCTTC. Translated: CASSLSGETGYTF.

The chain employs TRBV20-1 and TRBJ1-2; D not resolved. Trimming removed 3 bases from V and 0 bases from J, with 5 bases in between. Looked up from germline, CDR1 is DFQATT and CDR2 is SNEGSKA (reference sequence). The CDR3 spans 12 residues. The CDR3 DNA is TGCAGTGCTAGTGCCTCTAACTATGGCTACACCTTC. Its protein product is CSASASNYGYTF.